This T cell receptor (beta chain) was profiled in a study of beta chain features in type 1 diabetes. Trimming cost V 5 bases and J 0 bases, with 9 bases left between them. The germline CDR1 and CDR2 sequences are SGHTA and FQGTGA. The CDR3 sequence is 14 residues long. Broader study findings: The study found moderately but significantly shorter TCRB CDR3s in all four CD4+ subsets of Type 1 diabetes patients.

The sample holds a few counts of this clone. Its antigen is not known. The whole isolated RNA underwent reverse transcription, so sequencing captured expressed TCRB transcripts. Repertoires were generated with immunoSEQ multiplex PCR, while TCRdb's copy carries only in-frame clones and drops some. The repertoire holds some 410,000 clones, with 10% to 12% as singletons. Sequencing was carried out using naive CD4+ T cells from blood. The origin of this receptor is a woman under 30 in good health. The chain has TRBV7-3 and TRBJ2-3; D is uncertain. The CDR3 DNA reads TGTGCCAGCAGCGCAAGGTCTAGCACAGATACGCAGTATTTT. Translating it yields CASSARSSTDTQYF.